Following are 3 T cell receptor beta chains from one sample sequenced in a study of T cells in Graves' hyperthyroidism and ophthalmopathy. There were TCR beta CDR3 regions amplified from RNA transcripts. The TCR CDR3 first-round RT-PCR relied on the HTBI primer set. Each CDR3 protein gets one entry after TCRdb re-called the multiplex PCR reads with MiXCR. The data show about 360,000 distinct CDR3 sequences, over 15% seen once. Material for sequencing was blood. These TCRs come from a woman under 30 with Graves' hyperthyroidism.

There are many counts of this clonotype. CDR3 sequence (DNA): TGTGCCAGCAGCCGACTCATCAATCAGCCCCAGCATTTT. This codes for CASSRLINQPQHF. The rearrangement uses TRBV27 and TRBJ1-5; unclear D gene. Looked up from germline, CDR1 is MNHEY and CDR2 is SMNVEV (reference sequence). This CDR3 is 13 amino acids long. V dropped 6 bases and J dropped 3 bases, with 9 bases sitting between them.

This clonotype was seen ten or more times. Since the CDR3 does not end with the conserved phenylalanine or tryptophan, this likely comes from a read error. The chain recombines TRBV20-1 with TRBJ1-1; D is unresolved. V lost 1 base and J lost 8, with 11 bases in between. CDR3 length: 12 residues. Per germline, CDR1 DFQATT and CDR2 SNEGSKA (reference sequence). For the CDR3, the DNA is TGCAGTGCTAGAGGTACCACTAGGGAAGCTTTCCTT. Its translation is CSARGTTREAFL.

On this clonotype itself: A single base separates this from a much larger clone, so it may be a read error. The CDR3 DNA sequence: TGTGCCACCATTGATTTCGACCGGGACGGGAACACTGAAGCTTTCTTT. This translates into CATIDFDRDGNTEAFF. The V gene is TRBV24-1, the J gene TRBJ1-1, with D possibly TRBD1 on 5 matching bases. The germline V gene encodes CDR1 KGHDR and CDR2 SFDVKD. This CDR3 region has 16 residues.